Each of the 29 T cell receptor beta chains below was sequenced from the same sample in a study of CD4+ T cells in melanoma. TCRdb's table, derived via immunoSEQ multiplex PCR, lists solely in-frame clones and lacks some. The table lists about 140,000 clones, about nine tenths of them singletons. The receptors originated from a human donor with melanoma.

The CDR3 bases are TGTGCCAGCAGCTTAGACTCGTACAATGAGCAGTTCTTC. Protein sequence: CASSLDSYNEQFF. This chain links TRBV7-3 with TRBJ2-1; D unresolved. The CDR3 consists of 13 residues. V lost 2 bases and J lost 4, with 6 bases in between. CDR1 and CDR2 from the germline V gene are SGHTA and FQGTGA.

The chain is built from TRBV2 and TRBJ2-3; no clear D gene. CDR3 length: 13 amino acids. V was trimmed by 5 bases and J by 5 bases, leaving 11 bases between them. CDR1 and CDR2 (germline): SNHLY, FYNNEI. The CDR3 region is CASSRAVEDTQYF. CDR3 in DNA: TGTGCCAGCAGTAGGGCAGTAGAAGATACGCAGTATTTT. Together with reference TRBV2 and TRBJ2-3, the CDR3 gives the full variable domain: EPEVTQTPSHQVTQMGQEVILRCVPISNHLYFYWYRQILGQKVEFLVSFYNNEISEKSEIFDDQFSVERPDGSNFTLKIRSTKLEDSAMYFCASSRAVEDTQYFGPGTRLTVL.

The chain is built from TRBV10-2 and TRBJ2-2; D gene uncertain. Trimming left V 8 bases short and J 4 bases short, with 11 bases between. The CDR3 length is 13 residues. Germline V CDR1 and CDR2: WSHSY, SAAADI. CDR3 in DNA: TGCGCCAGCCGCGGAGCGAGCACCGGGGAGCTGTTTTTT. This gives the protein CASRGASTGELFF.

The chain joins TRBV6-1 to TRBJ1-4; 12 bases align to TRBD1. The V gene end was trimmed by 0 bases and the J gene end by 5 bases; junction bases not matched to a gene: 13. Germline loops: CDR1 MNHNS, CDR2 SASEGT. This CDR3 spans 20 amino acids. CDR3 nucleotides: TGTGCCAGCAGTGAAGCGCACACATGGGGGACAGGGGGCCGGAATGAAAAACTGTTTTTT. It specifies CASSEAHTWGTGGRNEKLFF.

The chain joins TRBV7-6 to TRBJ2-7; tentative D call: TRBD2 (7 bases). The length of the CDR3 is 15 residues. Per the germline V gene, CDR1 is SGHVS and CDR2 is FNYEAQ. Deletions cut 1 base from V and 7 bases from J, with 17 bases between. CDR3 loop: CASSLGGGVPMEQYF. The CDR3 DNA sequence: TGTGCCAGCAGCTTAGGAGGGGGGGTCCCAATGGAGCAGTACTTC.

The chain recombines TRBV4-2 with TRBJ2-2; 9 bases align to TRBD2. Unmatched junction bases numbered 10, after V lost 8 bases and J lost 6 bases. Germline lookup yields CDR1 LGHNA and CDR2 YNFKEQ. The CDR3 is 15 amino acids. CDR3 amino acids: CASRVWASGAGELFF. The CDR3 DNA is TGTGCCAGCCGAGTTTGGGCTAGCGGGGCCGGGGAGCTGTTTTTT.

The chain couples TRBV5-1 to TRBJ1-1, with 8 nucleotides matching TRBD1. V was clipped by 0 bases and J by 4 bases; unmatched bases: 5. This CDR3 has 15 amino acids. Germline V CDR1 and CDR2: SGHRS, YFSETQ. This CDR3 is CASSLETGGFTEAFF. DNA of the CDR3: TGCGCCAGCAGCTTGGAAACAGGGGGGTTCACTGAAGCTTTCTTT.

V and J are TRBV6-5 and TRBJ1-1, with D maybe TRBD1 (5 bases). The CDR3 covers 15 residues. The V gene lost 8 bases and the J gene lost 5 bases, with 21 bases spanning the gap. CDR1 is MNHEY, CDR2 SVGAGI, per germline. CDR3: CASANRRGGQTEAFF. The CDR3 DNA reads as TGTGCCAGCGCCAATCGAAGGGGAGGGCAGACTGAAGCTTTCTTT.

A remark on this clone: Other DNA sequences of this sample code for an identical CDR3. The chain carries TRBV5-1 and TRBJ2-1; tentative D call: TRBD1 (6 bases). The CDR3 is 15 amino acids. Germline V gene lookup returns CDR1 SGHRS and CDR2 YFSETQ. Deletions cut 5 bases from V and 1 base from J, with 13 bases between. DNA of the CDR3: TGCGCCAGCAGTTTAGGGGGACAATCCTACAATGAGCAGTTCTTC. It translates to CASSLGGQSYNEQFF.

The rearrangement links TRBV19 to TRBJ1-5; D possibly corresponds to TRBD1 (5 bases). This CDR3 is built from 14 residues. V lost 5 bases and J 1 base, leaving 9 bases between the germline ends. Germline values: CDR1 LNHDA, CDR2 SQIVND (reference sequence). The CDR3 DNA sequence: TGTGCCAGTAGTCTCCGGGACAGCAATCAGCCCCAGCATTTT. Translated, it gives CASSLRDSNQPQHF.

The chain couples TRBV11-2 to TRBJ2-7, with a weak D call TRBD2 (6 bases). Trimming shortened V by 8 bases and J by 2 bases, and 13 bases separated the two germline ends. The germline V gene encodes CDR1 SGHAT and CDR2 FQNNGV. The CDR3 covers 13 residues. The CDR3 spells CASGTLDPYEQYF. CDR3 nucleotides: TGTGCCAGCGGGACTCTGGACCCCTACGAGCAGTACTTC.

This chain joins TRBV5-1 and TRBJ1-4, with D possibly TRBD1 on 6 matching bases. With 0 bases removed from V and 4 bases from J, the gap between germline ends came to 10 bases. Germline V gene lookup returns CDR1 SGHRS and CDR2 YFSETQ. This CDR3 has 15 amino acids. In nucleotides, the CDR3 is TGCGCCAGCAGCTTGGGGACAGACAATAATGAAAAACTGTTTTTT. Translating gives CASSLGTDNNEKLFF.

This chain connects TRBV2 to TRBJ1-6, with D unclear. V was cut by 8 bases and J by 0 bases, with 8 bases left in between. The CDR3 has 14 amino acids. The germline V gene has CDR1 SNHLY and CDR2 FYNNEI. As DNA, the CDR3 is TGTGCCAGCCGACTGGACTCCTATAATTCACCCCTCCACTTT. This translates into CASRLDSYNSPLHF.

The rearrangement joins TRBV6-6 to TRBJ2-7; no reliable D call. The CDR3 contains 15 residues. In germline, CDR1 is MNHNY, CDR2 SVGAGI (reference sequence). V was pared by 7 bases and J by 2 bases, with 18 bases between. The CDR3 DNA is TGTGCCAGCACCCCCCGCCCTCATCGCACCTACGAGCAGTACTTC. As protein: CASTPRPHRTYEQYF.

This chain joins TRBV30 and TRBJ1-5; 9 bases line up with TRBD1. Unmatched junction bases numbered 5, after V lost 5 bases and J lost 6 bases. CDR3 length equals 13 residues. CDR1 is GTSNPN and CDR2 is SVGIG in the germline V gene (reference sequence). For the CDR3, the DNA is TGTGCCTGGGGACAGGGGTGGGGTCAGCCCCAGCATTTT. This sequence encodes CAWGQGWGQPQHF. The full variable domain, its missing parts supplied by reference TRBV30 and TRBJ1-5, is SQTIHQWPATLVQPVGSPLSLECTVEGTSNPNLYWYRQAAGRGLQLLFYSVGIGQISSEVPQNLSASRPQDRQFILSSKKLLLSDSGFYLCAWGQGWGQPQHFGDGTRLSIL.

This clone was recorded once. V and J are TRBV29-1 and TRBJ2-1; D might be TRBD1 (5 bases). V was clipped by 6 bases and J by 3 bases, with 9 bases between them. The CDR3 loop spans 12 amino acids. Per the germline V gene, CDR1 is SQVTM and CDR2 is ANQGSEA. The CDR3 loop reads CSVDRSYNEQFF. The CDR3 coding sequence is TGCAGCGTAGACAGAAGCTACAATGAGCAGTTCTTC.

V gene TRBV4-1 combines with J gene TRBJ1-5; D is unresolved. The CDR3 totals 12 residues. Germline V gene sequence: CDR1 MGHRA, CDR2 YSYEKL. Trimming took 3 bases from V and 10 from J, leaving 10 bases between them. The CDR3 nucleotides read TGCGCCAGCAGCCATGCAATAGGACCCCAGCATTTT. Amino acids: CASSHAIGPQHF.

The chain recombines TRBV5-4 with TRBJ2-3; 14 bases match TRBD2. Trimming removed 5 bases from V and 4 bases from J; junction bases left unmatched: 3. The germline gives CDR1 SGHNT, CDR2 YYREEE (reference sequence). The CDR3 spans 15 residues. The CDR3 DNA reads as TGTGCCAGCAGGCGGACTAGCGGGGGGCCAGATACGCAGTATTTT. Translated: CASRRTSGGPDTQYF.

The rearrangement uses TRBV6-6 and TRBJ2-2; D ambiguous. The CDR3 has 14 residues. CDR1 MNHNY and CDR2 SVGAGI come from the germline V gene (reference sequence). Trimming left V 7 bases short and J 1 base short, with 10 bases between. The CDR3 coding sequence is TGTGCCAGCAACTCCTATCAGAACACCGGGGAGCTGTTTTTT. Its translation is CASNSYQNTGELFF.

The chain combines TRBV19 with TRBJ2-3; D gene unclear. V lost 5 bases and J lost 0, with 12 bases in between. The CDR3 length is 15 residues. Germline V gene data show CDR1 as LNHDA and CDR2 as SQIVND (reference sequence). The CDR3: CASSAPALSTDTQYF. The CDR3, as DNA: TGTGCCAGTAGTGCCCCAGCACTTAGCACAGATACGCAGTATTTT. Together with reference TRBV19 and TRBJ2-3, the CDR3 gives the full variable domain: DGGITQSPKYLFRKEGQNVTLSCEQNLNHDAMYWYRQDPGQGLRLIYYSQIVNDFQKGDIAEGYSVSREKKESFPLTVTSAQKNPTAFYLCASSAPALSTDTQYFGPGTRLTVL.

This rearrangement joins TRBV7-9 to TRBJ1-2; 9 bases align to TRBD1. The germline CDR1 and CDR2 sequences are SEHNR and FQNEAQ (reference sequence). The J segment lost 13 bases and the V segment lost 7 bases, leaving 7 bases of the junction unmatched. The CDR3 runs to 11 residues. The CDR3: CASTRDRVSTF. The CDR3 nucleotides read TGTGCCAGCACCCGGGACAGGGTTTCCACCTTC. The full variable domain, completed using reference TRBV7-9 and TRBJ1-2, is DTGVSQNPRHKITKRGQNVTFRCDPISEHNRLYWYRQTLGQGPEFLTYFQNEAQLEKSRLLSDRFSAERPKGSFSTLEIQRTEQGDSAMYLCASTRDRVSTFGSGTRLTVV.

V is TRBV18 and J is TRBJ2-5; D uncertain. Trimming took 5 bases from V and 2 from J, leaving 9 bases between them. The germline V gene encodes CDR1 KGHSH and CDR2 LQKENI. The CDR3 is 13 amino acids. For the CDR3, the DNA is TGTGCCAGCTCAACGGATATACAAGAGACCCAGTACTTC. Residues: CASSTDIQETQYF.

The chain joins TRBV7-2 to TRBJ1-5, with D unresolved. With 2 bases removed from V and 2 bases from J, the gap between germline ends came to 4 bases. The CDR3 consists of 13 residues. The germline gives CDR1 SGHTA, CDR2 FQGNSA. CDR3 in DNA: TGTGCCAGCAGCTTACCGGGCAATCAGCCCCAGCATTTT. It encodes CASSLPGNQPQHF.

The CDR3 DNA sequence: TGCGCCAGCAGCTACGGACCGGGGAGGGATGAGCAGTTCTTC. Translation gives CASSYGPGRDEQFF. The chain joins TRBV5-1 to TRBJ2-1, with 7 bases lining up with TRBD2. With V trimmed by 3 bases and J by 8 bases, 8 bases remained unmatched. The V gene's germline CDR1 is SGHRS and CDR2 YFSETQ. CDR3 length: 14 residues.

The chain carries TRBV18 and TRBJ1-1, with D unresolved. The CDR3 sequence is 12 residues long. Germline CDR1 and CDR2: KGHSH and LQKENI. V gave up 5 bases and J gave up 3 bases, with 7 bases separating them. Written as DNA, the CDR3 is TGTGCCAGCTCAGATCTGGACACTGAAGCTTTCTTT. Its protein product is CASSDLDTEAFF. Variable domain in full (rest from reference TRBV18 and TRBJ1-1): NAGVMQNPRHLVRRRGQEARLRCSPMKGHSHVYWYRQLPEEGLKFMVYLQKENIIDESGMPKERFSAEFPKEGPSILRIQQVVRGDSAAYFCASSDLDTEAFFGQGTRLTVV.

This chain uses TRBV5-1 with TRBJ2-5; 9 bases fit TRBD2. This CDR3 contains 16 residues. V lost 0 bases, J lost 0 bases, and 3 bases stayed unmatched. The germline V gene encodes CDR1 SGHRS and CDR2 YFSETQ. The CDR3 sequence: CASSLALAGNQETQYF. The DNA of the CDR3 is TGCGCCAGCAGCTTGGCCCTAGCGGGGAACCAAGAGACCCAGTACTTC. The full variable domain, with the rest looked up from reference TRBV5-1 and TRBJ2-5, is KAGVTQTPRYLIKTRGQQVTLSCSPISGHRSVSWYQQTPGQGLQFLFEYFSETQRNKGNFPGRFSGRQFSNSRSEMNVSTLELGDSALYLCASSLALAGNQETQYFGPGTRLLVL.

The gene calls are TRBV7-6 and TRBJ2-1, with D unclear. Germline CDR1 and CDR2: SGHVS and FNYEAQ. Deletions cut 5 bases from V and 0 bases from J, with 8 bases between. CDR3 length: 14 amino acids. Here the CDR3 DNA reads TGTGCCAGCAGCAGGTCAGACTCCTACAATGAGCAGTTCTTC. Its translation: CASSRSDSYNEQFF.

The chain combines TRBV6-1 with TRBJ2-7, with 8 bases lining up with TRBD2. This CDR3 comprises 15 residues. Losses at the gene ends were 6 bases for V and 2 bases for J; bases not matched to a gene: 9. The germline gives CDR1 MNHNS, CDR2 SASEGT. The CDR3 region is CASSDILAGAYEQYF. The CDR3 DNA follows: TGTGCCAGCAGCGATATCCTAGCGGGTGCCTACGAGCAGTACTTC.

The J gene is TRBJ2-7, the V gene TRBV28; 7 positions match TRBD1. Germline CDR1 MDHEN, CDR2 SYDVKM. Unmatched junction bases numbered 10, after V lost 5 bases and J lost 3 bases. The CDR3 is 15 residues long. CDR3 residues: CASSPTGDPFYEQYF. In DNA form, the CDR3 reads TGTGCCAGCAGTCCCACAGGGGACCCATTCTACGAGCAGTACTTC.